This TCR beta chain is drawn from a study of monozygotic twins with inflammatory bowel disease. Study findings and constraints: Similarity of repertoires did not differ between concordant and discordant twins, possibly from limited power.

From the 5' RACE reads, TCRdb lists one entry per CDR3 protein and no DNA. Recorded for this sample: fewer than 200,000 distinct CDR3 sequences. A word on this clonotype: Its antigen is not known.

This CDR3 is 15 amino acids long. Per the germline V gene, CDR1 is SGHRS and CDR2 is YFSETQ. The chain carries TRBV5-1 and TRBJ2-3. This TCR was sampled from a human donor with ulcerative colitis or Crohn's disease, or a healthy co-twin of an affected twin (not recorded which). The sequencing input was blood. The CDR3 sequence: CASSLEDSHTDTQYF.